The sequence of this T cell receptor beta chain was determined in a study of blood T cell repertoires in COVID-19. Clones were sequenced by immunoSEQ multiplex PCR, and TCRdb holds only the in-frame ones, with some missing. The profile shows about 100,000 clones, about four fifths of them singletons. This CDR3 spans 17 amino acids. Germline CDR1 ENHRY, CDR2 SYGVKD. Trimming stripped 0 bases from V and 5 bases from J, with 19 bases between. The TCR comes from a woman aged 80 or over with active or convalescent COVID-19. Source material: peripheral blood. The chain joins TRBV10-3 to TRBJ1-1, with D hard to call. In DNA, the CDR3 is TGTGCCATCAGTGAGTCCCTCCTATCAACGGGAAGGACTGAAGCTTTCTTT. Amino acids: CAISESLLSTGRTEAFF.